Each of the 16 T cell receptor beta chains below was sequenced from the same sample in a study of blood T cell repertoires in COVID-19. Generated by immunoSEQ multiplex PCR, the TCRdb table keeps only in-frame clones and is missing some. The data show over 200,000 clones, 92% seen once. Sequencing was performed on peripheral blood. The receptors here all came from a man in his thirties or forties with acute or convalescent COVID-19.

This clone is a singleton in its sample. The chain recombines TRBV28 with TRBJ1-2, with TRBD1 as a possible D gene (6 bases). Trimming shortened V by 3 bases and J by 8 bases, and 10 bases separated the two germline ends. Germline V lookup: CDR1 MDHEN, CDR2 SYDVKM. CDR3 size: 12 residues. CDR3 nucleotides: TGTGCCAGCAGTTTGGGGGCGGAAGGCTACACCTTC. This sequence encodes CASSLGAEGYTF.

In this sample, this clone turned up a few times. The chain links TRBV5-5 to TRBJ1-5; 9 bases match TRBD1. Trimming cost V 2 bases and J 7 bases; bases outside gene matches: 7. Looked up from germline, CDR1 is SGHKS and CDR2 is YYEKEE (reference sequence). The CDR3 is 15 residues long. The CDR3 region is CASSLGQGRAQPQHF. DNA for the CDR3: TGTGCCAGCAGCTTAGGACAGGGGAGAGCGCAGCCCCAGCATTTT.

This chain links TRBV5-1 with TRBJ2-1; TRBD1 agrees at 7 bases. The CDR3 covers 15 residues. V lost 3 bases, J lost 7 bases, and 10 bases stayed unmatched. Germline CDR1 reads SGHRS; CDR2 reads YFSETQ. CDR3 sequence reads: CASSWTGQPGNEQFF. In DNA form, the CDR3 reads TGCGCCAGCAGCTGGACGGGACAGCCTGGGAATGAGCAGTTCTTC.

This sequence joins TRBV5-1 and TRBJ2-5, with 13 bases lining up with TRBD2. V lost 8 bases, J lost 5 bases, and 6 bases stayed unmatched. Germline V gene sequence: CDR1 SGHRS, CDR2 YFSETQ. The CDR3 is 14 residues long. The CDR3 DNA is TGCGCCAGTACTACACTAGCGGGAGGGGAGACCCAGTACTTC. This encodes CASTTLAGGETQYF.

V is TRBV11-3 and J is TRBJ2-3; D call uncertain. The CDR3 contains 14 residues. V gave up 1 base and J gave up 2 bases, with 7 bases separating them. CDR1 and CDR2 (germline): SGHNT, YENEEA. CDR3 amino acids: CASSLGLSTDTQYF. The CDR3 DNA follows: TGTGCCAGCAGCTTAGGACTTTCCACAGATACGCAGTATTTT. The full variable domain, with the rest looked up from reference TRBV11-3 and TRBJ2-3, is EAGVVQSPRYKIIEKKQPVAFWCNPISGHNTLYWYLQNLGQGPELLIRYENEEAVDDSQLPKDRFSAERLKGVDSTLKIQPAELGDSAVYLCASSLGLSTDTQYFGPGTRLTVL.

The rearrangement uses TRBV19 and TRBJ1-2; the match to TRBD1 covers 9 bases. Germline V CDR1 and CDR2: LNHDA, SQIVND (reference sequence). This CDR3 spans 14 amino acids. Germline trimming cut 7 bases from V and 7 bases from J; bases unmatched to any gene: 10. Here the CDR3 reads CASTPGTGLGGYTF. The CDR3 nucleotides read TGTGCCAGTACCCCCGGGACAGGGTTGGGTGGCTACACCTTC.

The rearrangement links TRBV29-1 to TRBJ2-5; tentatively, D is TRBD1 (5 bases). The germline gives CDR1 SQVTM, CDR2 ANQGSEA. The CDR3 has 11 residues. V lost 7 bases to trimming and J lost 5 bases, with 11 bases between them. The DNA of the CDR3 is TGCAGCGGCAGGGTTGGGGAGACCCAGTACTTC. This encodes CSGRVGETQYF.

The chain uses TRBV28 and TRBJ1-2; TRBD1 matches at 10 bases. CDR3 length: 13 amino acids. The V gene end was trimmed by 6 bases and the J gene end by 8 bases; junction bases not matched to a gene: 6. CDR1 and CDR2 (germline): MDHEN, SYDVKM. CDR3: CASSRQGARGYTF. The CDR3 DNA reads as TGTGCCAGCAGCAGACAGGGGGCGCGAGGCTACACCTTC.

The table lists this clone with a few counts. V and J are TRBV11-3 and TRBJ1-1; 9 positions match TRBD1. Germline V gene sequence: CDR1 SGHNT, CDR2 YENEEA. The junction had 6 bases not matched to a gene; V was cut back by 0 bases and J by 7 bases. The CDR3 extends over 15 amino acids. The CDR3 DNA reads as TGTGCCAGCAGCTTAGATGGGAACAGGGGGCTTGAAGCTTTCTTT. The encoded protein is CASSLDGNRGLEAFF.

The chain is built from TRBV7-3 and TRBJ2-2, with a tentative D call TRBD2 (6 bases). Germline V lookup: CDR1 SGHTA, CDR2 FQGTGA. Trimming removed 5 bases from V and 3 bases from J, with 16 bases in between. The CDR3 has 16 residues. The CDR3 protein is CASSLSGGADTGELFF. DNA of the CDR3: TGTGCCAGCAGCCTTAGTGGCGGGGCCGACACCGGGGAGCTGTTTTTT.

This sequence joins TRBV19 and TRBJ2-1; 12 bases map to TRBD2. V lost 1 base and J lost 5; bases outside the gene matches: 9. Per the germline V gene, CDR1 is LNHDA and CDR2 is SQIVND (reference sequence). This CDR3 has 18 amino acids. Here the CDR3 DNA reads TGTGCCAGTAGTATAGGCCCCCCGGCTAGCGGGGGGGACAATGAGCAGTTCTTC. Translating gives CASSIGPPASGGDNEQFF.

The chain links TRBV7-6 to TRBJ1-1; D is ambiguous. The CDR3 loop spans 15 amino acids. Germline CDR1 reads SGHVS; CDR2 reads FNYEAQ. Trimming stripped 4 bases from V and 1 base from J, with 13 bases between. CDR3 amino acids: CASSSPSEGNTEAFF. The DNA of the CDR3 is TGTGCCAGCAGCTCACCCAGTGAGGGGAACACTGAAGCTTTCTTT.

The CDR3 loop reads CASSTGGYSNQPQHF. CDR3 DNA: TGTGCCAGCAGCACTGGGGGGTATAGCAATCAGCCCCAGCATTTT. The J gene is TRBJ1-5, the V gene TRBV28, with D perhaps TRBD1 (5 bases). The CDR3 covers 15 residues. V shed 6 bases and J shed 0 bases, with 12 bases lying between them. The germline V gene encodes CDR1 MDHEN and CDR2 SYDVKM.

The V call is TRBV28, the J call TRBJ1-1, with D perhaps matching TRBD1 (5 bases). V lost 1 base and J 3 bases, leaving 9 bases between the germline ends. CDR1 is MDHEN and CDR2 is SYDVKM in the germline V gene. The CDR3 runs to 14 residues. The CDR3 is CASSLSGGYTEAFF. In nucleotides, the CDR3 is TGTGCCAGCAGTTTATCGGGGGGGTACACTGAAGCTTTCTTT.

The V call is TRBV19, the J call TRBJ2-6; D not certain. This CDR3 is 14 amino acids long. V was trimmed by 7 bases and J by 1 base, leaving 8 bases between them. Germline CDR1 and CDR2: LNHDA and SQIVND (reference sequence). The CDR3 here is CASTTVSGANVLTF. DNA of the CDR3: TGTGCCAGTACTACAGTGTCTGGGGCCAACGTCCTGACTTTC.

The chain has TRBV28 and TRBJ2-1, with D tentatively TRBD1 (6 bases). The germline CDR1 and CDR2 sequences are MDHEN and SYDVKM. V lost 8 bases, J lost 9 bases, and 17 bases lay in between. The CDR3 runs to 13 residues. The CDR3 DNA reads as TGTGCCAGCCGATTCCGGGACATCCGTGAGCAGTTCTTC. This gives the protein CASRFRDIREQFF.